The 32 T cell receptor beta chains in this list originate from one sample, sequenced in a study of blood T cell repertoires in COVID-19. Here immunoSEQ multiplex PCR was the method, and the copy in TCRdb shows in-frame clones only, minus some. The table has roughly 350,000 clones, approximately 87% seen once; the top ten hold over 6%. Sequencing input: peripheral blood. The source of these receptors is a woman in her fifties or sixties with COVID-19, enrolled during active disease.

The chain uses TRBV12-3 or TRBV12-4 and TRBJ1-3; 8 bases are shared with TRBD1. The CDR3 spans 13 residues. V lost 6 bases to trimming and J lost 6 bases; unmatched junction nucleotides: 4. CDR3: CASREGQANTIYF. CDR3 sequence (DNA): TGTGCCAGCAGAGAGGGACAGGCAAACACCATATATTTT.

In the case of this clone: Other DNA sequences from this sample encode an identical CDR3 as well. The chain joins TRBV10-3 to TRBJ1-1; D possibly corresponds to TRBD1 (5 bases). This CDR3 region has 14 residues. The germline CDR1 and CDR2 sequences are ENHRY and SYGVKD. Deletions cut 2 bases from V and 1 base from J, with 8 bases between. CDR3 nucleotide sequence: TGTGCCATCAGTGAGGACAGACGGAACACTGAAGCTTTCTTT. It translates to CAISEDRRNTEAFF.

This clone occurred once. This rearrangement joins TRBV6-2 or TRBV6-3 to TRBJ1-5; D is perhaps TRBD1 (6 bases). Trimming took off 5 bases at V and 4 bases at J, with 18 bases between the two ends. Germline V gives CDR1 MNHEY, CDR2 SVGEGT. This CDR3 is 16 amino acids long. The CDR3 DNA follows: TGTGCCAGCAGTCGGGTGGGCAGGGGTCCTAATCAGCCCCAGCATTTT. Translating gives CASSRVGRGPNQPQHF.

This clone was picked up one time. The chain combines TRBV7-2 with TRBJ1-2; 7 bases agree with TRBD1. The V segment lost 2 bases and the J segment 4 bases; nucleotides outside the gene matches: 1. CDR3 size: 13 residues. CDR1 SGHTA and CDR2 FQGNSA come from the germline V gene. The CDR3: CASSLSGGYGYTF. The DNA for the CDR3 is TGTGCCAGCAGCTTATCAGGGGGCTATGGCTACACCTTC.

The chain carries TRBV27 and TRBJ2-7; perhaps TRBD2 as D (5 bases). Germline V gene sequence: CDR1 MNHEY, CDR2 SMNVEV (reference sequence). Between the trimmed V and J ends, which lost 2 bases and 4 bases, there was a span of 15 bases. The CDR3 spans 15 residues. The CDR3 spells CASSLRPGERYEQYF. The CDR3 DNA is TGTGCCAGCAGTTTAAGGCCCGGGGAGAGGTACGAGCAGTACTTC.

The genes are TRBV5-1 and TRBJ1-2; possible D gene TRBD1, 6 bases. The CDR3 runs 14 residues. Germline CDR1 SGHRS, CDR2 YFSETQ. The ends were cut back, 4 bases at V and 3 bases at J, with 13 bases in the middle. CDR3 loop: CASSARDTYYGYTF. DNA for the CDR3: TGCGCCAGCAGCGCCCGGGACACTTACTATGGCTACACCTTC.

In nucleotides, the CDR3 is TGTGCCAGCAGCCTGCTTCGGAGGAACACTGAAGCTTTCTTT. This sequence encodes CASSLLRRNTEAFF. The chain joins TRBV5-6 to TRBJ1-1, with D unresolved. V lost 4 bases, J lost 1 base, and 11 bases lay in between. This CDR3 contains 14 residues. Germline-derived CDR1 and CDR2 are SGHDT and YYEEEE.

To note about this clone: This sample includes further DNA sequences coding for the same CDR3. The rearrangement uses TRBV11-3 and TRBJ2-3; 7 bases are shared with TRBD2. The CDR3 consists of 15 residues. Losses at the gene ends were 0 bases for V and 3 bases for J; bases not matched to a gene: 3. Germline loops: CDR1 SGHNT, CDR2 YENEEA. CDR3: CASSLDGGRTDTQYF. DNA for the CDR3: TGTGCCAGCAGCTTAGATGGCGGGAGAACAGATACGCAGTATTTT.

The chain employs TRBV7-9 and TRBJ1-5; 10 bases fit TRBD1. The CDR3 spans 15 residues. The germline V gene encodes CDR1 SEHNR and CDR2 FQNEAQ (reference sequence). V was clipped by 6 bases and J by 3 bases; unmatched bases: 5. The CDR3 DNA reads TGTGCCAGCAGAGCCGGGACAGGGGCCAATCAGCCCCAGCATTTT. The encoded protein is CASRAGTGANQPQHF.

The chain recombines TRBV18 with TRBJ1-4; D unresolved. The CDR3 is made up of 14 amino acids. Trimming removed 2 bases from V and 0 bases from J, with 4 bases in between. Per the germline V gene, CDR1 is KGHSH and CDR2 is LQKENI. The CDR3 DNA reads TGTGCCAGCTCACCATATGCAACTAATGAAAAACTGTTTTTT. Its protein is CASSPYATNEKLFF.

This clone was detected only a few times. The chain joins TRBV28 to TRBJ1-6; maybe TRBD1 (5 bases). The CDR3 has 13 residues. Trimming removed 10 bases from V and 8 bases from J, with 15 bases in between. Germline V CDR1 and CDR2: MDHEN, SYDVKM. CDR3 sequence (DNA): TGTGCCACCAAGACAGAGGTGGATTCACCCCTCCACTTT. Protein product: CATKTEVDSPLHF.

The chain is built from TRBV2 and TRBJ2-7; 7 bases align to TRBD2. The CDR3 length is 13 residues. Per germline, CDR1 SNHLY and CDR2 FYNNEI. V lost 10 bases and J lost 0; bases outside the gene matches: 6. CDR3 protein: CAISSGSSYEQYF. The CDR3 DNA follows: TGTGCCATCTCTAGCGGTAGCTCCTACGAGCAGTACTTC.

The chain couples TRBV7-2 to TRBJ1-2; D unresolved. Germline CDR1 reads SGHTA; CDR2 reads FQGNSA. The CDR3 sequence is 13 residues long. V was trimmed by 4 bases and J by 4 bases, leaving 10 bases between them. CDR3 loop: CASSSGLGYGYTF. Here the CDR3 DNA reads TGTGCCAGCAGCTCAGGATTGGGCTATGGCTACACCTTC.

This clone was observed a handful of times. The gene calls are TRBV19 and TRBJ1-1; D remains unclear. The V end was cut by 3 bases, the J end by 4 bases, with 15 bases between. The germline V gene has CDR1 LNHDA and CDR2 SQIVND (reference sequence). The CDR3 totals 15 residues. The DNA of the CDR3 is TGTGCCAGTAGTATGGTCGGGGAGGTGGGCACTGAAGCTTTCTTT. It yields the protein CASSMVGEVGTEAFF. Full variable domain (remainder filled in from reference TRBV19 and TRBJ1-1): DGGITQSPKYLFRKEGQNVTLSCEQNLNHDAMYWYRQDPGQGLRLIYYSQIVNDFQKGDIAEGYSVSREKKESFPLTVTSAQKNPTAFYLCASSMVGEVGTEAFFGQGTRLTVV.

V usage is TRBV2 and J usage is TRBJ1-4; 7 bases line up with TRBD1. CDR1 is SNHLY, CDR2 FYNNEI, per germline. V shed 5 bases, J shed 1 base, and the junction held 4 bases outside the gene matches. This CDR3 has 15 amino acids. The CDR3 DNA reads as TGTGCCAGCAGTAGCACAGGGGTAACTAATGAAAAACTGTTTTTT. It yields the protein CASSSTGVTNEKLFF.

The chain links TRBV9 to TRBJ2-7; D gene ambiguous. The V gene's germline CDR1 is SGDLS and CDR2 YYNGEE. Trimming removed 0 bases from V and 5 bases from J, with 9 bases in between. This CDR3 is 13 amino acids long. CDR3 amino acids: CASSVVGSHEQYF. CDR3 nucleotides: TGTGCCAGCAGCGTAGTGGGTAGCCACGAGCAGTACTTC.

The CDR3 bases are TGTGCCAGTAGTTTTCGAGCGGGAGTGACATACGAGCAGTACTTC. It codes for CASSFRAGVTYEQYF. The chain links TRBV19 to TRBJ2-7; 8 bases agree with TRBD2. CDR3 length: 15 amino acids. Germline trimming cut 5 bases from V and 4 bases from J; bases unmatched to any gene: 10. Looked up from germline, CDR1 is LNHDA and CDR2 is SQIVND (reference sequence).

The rearrangement uses TRBV10-2 and TRBJ2-1; 7 bases match TRBD2. The CDR3 sequence is 15 residues long. Germline values: CDR1 WSHSY, CDR2 SAAADI. Germline trimming cut 8 bases from V and 8 bases from J; bases unmatched to any gene: 15. The CDR3 sequence: CASLPRGGISDEQFF. CDR3 nucleotide sequence: TGCGCCAGCCTCCCTCGGGGAGGGATTAGCGATGAGCAGTTCTTC.

V gene TRBV7-2 combines with J gene TRBJ1-5; no reliable D call. V was cut by 1 base and J by 1 base, with 8 bases left in between. In germline, CDR1 is SGHTA, CDR2 FQGNSA. This CDR3 region has 15 residues. The DNA for the CDR3 is TGTGCCAGCAGCTTAGATCGGGTCAGCAATCAGCCCCAGCATTTT. Encoded protein: CASSLDRVSNQPQHF.

This clone has more than one count but fewer than ten. The V call is TRBV6-1, the J call TRBJ2-1; 9 bases are a match to TRBD2. The CDR3 spans 15 residues. Germline V CDR1 and CDR2: MNHNS, SASEGT. The V and J ends lost 2 bases and 2 bases, in that order; junction bases with no gene match: 1. The CDR3 is CASSELAGTYNEQFF. CDR3 sequence (DNA): TGTGCCAGCAGTGAACTAGCGGGGACCTACAATGAGCAGTTCTTC.

The chain employs TRBV11-2 and TRBJ1-1; no clear D gene. CDR1 SGHAT and CDR2 FQNNGV come from the germline V gene. The germline V and J ends were trimmed by 5 bases and 8 bases, with 12 bases remaining between them. CDR3 length: 12 residues. For the CDR3, the DNA is TGTGCCAGCAGCCAAGCCAGGCCAGAAGCTTTCTTT. Translation gives CASSQARPEAFF.

The V call is TRBV18, the J call TRBJ1-1, with a weak D call TRBD1 (6 bases). The V end was cut by 2 bases, the J end by 7 bases, with 11 bases between. This CDR3 has 13 amino acids. The germline V gene has CDR1 KGHSH and CDR2 LQKENI. The CDR3 loop is CASSPRGGGEAFF. As DNA, the CDR3 is TGTGCCAGCTCACCAAGGGGGGGCGGTGAAGCTTTCTTT.

The chain recombines TRBV4-2 with TRBJ2-1, with TRBD2 matching over 7 bases. CDR3 length: 15 residues. Per germline, CDR1 LGHNA and CDR2 YNFKEQ. The trim removed 4 bases at V and 0 bases at J, leaving 3 bases unmatched. The CDR3 reads CASSRASGSYNEQFF. The CDR3 nucleotides read TGTGCCAGCAGCCGAGCTAGCGGCTCCTACAATGAGCAGTTCTTC.

This chain joins TRBV2 and TRBJ2-5, with 9 bases aligning to TRBD2. Trimming at V came to 6 bases and at J to 4 bases, leaving 9 bases not matched to a gene. The V gene's germline CDR1 is SNHLY and CDR2 FYNNEI. The CDR3 runs to 15 residues. The CDR3 nucleotides read TGTGCCAGCAGCGTAGATAGCGGGAGACTAGAGACCCAGTACTTC. It encodes CASSVDSGRLETQYF.

The chain uses TRBV19 and TRBJ2-1, with TRBD2 matching over 9 bases. This CDR3 is built from 18 residues. The germline CDR1 and CDR2 sequences are LNHDA and SQIVND (reference sequence). With 9 bases clipped from V and 4 bases from J, the junction kept 19 bases outside the gene matches. The CDR3 is CASRPPPRRAGGYNEQFF. In DNA, the CDR3 is TGTGCCAGCCGACCTCCCCCCCGGCGAGCGGGAGGTTACAATGAGCAGTTCTTC.

The J gene is TRBJ1-2, the V gene TRBV19; a weak D match, TRBD1 (5 bases). In germline, CDR1 is LNHDA, CDR2 SQIVND (reference sequence). The CDR3 runs to 14 residues. Trimming took off 3 bases at V and 3 bases at J, with 11 bases between the two ends. This chain's CDR3 is CASSIGGDDYGYTF. The CDR3 bases are TGTGCCAGTAGTATTGGGGGGGATGACTATGGCTACACCTTC.

The chain carries TRBV19 and TRBJ1-4, with D tentatively TRBD1 (6 bases). Trimming took off 5 bases at V and 2 bases at J, with 9 bases between the two ends. Looked up from germline, CDR1 is LNHDA and CDR2 is SQIVND (reference sequence). The CDR3 contains 14 residues. The CDR3 region is CASSDRSTNEKLFF. The DNA for the CDR3 is TGTGCCAGTAGTGACAGGTCGACTAATGAAAAACTGTTTTTT. Filled out from reference TRBV19 and TRBJ1-4, the complete variable domain reads DGGITQSPKYLFRKEGQNVTLSCEQNLNHDAMYWYRQDPGQGLRLIYYSQIVNDFQKGDIAEGYSVSREKKESFPLTVTSAQKNPTAFYLCASSDRSTNEKLFFGSGTQLSVL.

The rearrangement links TRBV30 to TRBJ2-3; 7 bases fit TRBD2. Germline loops: CDR1 GTSNPN, CDR2 SVGIG (reference sequence). The V and J ends lost 2 bases and 6 bases, in that order; junction bases with no gene match: 11. The CDR3 has 15 amino acids. CDR3 loop: CAWSRLAGGVDTQYF. The CDR3 DNA reads TGTGCCTGGAGTAGACTAGCCGGAGGGGTGGATACGCAGTATTTT.

The V gene is TRBV7-8, the J gene TRBJ2-1; weak D call: TRBD2 (6 bases). In germline, CDR1 is SGHVS, CDR2 FQNEAQ. The CDR3 runs to 15 residues. Trimming removed 3 bases from V and 9 bases from J, with 18 bases in between. This CDR3 is CASSFRGDDVGEQFF. In nucleotides, the CDR3 is TGTGCCAGCAGCTTCCGCGGGGACGACGTGGGTGAGCAGTTCTTC.

J is TRBJ2-1 and V is TRBV30; TRBD2 matches 12 bases. CDR1 GTSNPN and CDR2 SVGIG come from the germline V gene (reference sequence). This CDR3 is 16 amino acids long. V lost 1 base to trimming and J lost 6 bases; unmatched junction nucleotides: 7. DNA for the CDR3: TGTGCCTGGAGTGGACCTACTAGCGGGAGGTCCAATGAGCAGTTCTTC. Its protein product is CAWSGPTSGRSNEQFF.

The chain uses TRBV7-9 and TRBJ1-2; D gene unclear. The CDR3 is 15 residues long. Germline lookup yields CDR1 SEHNR and CDR2 FQNEAQ (reference sequence). Deletions cut 5 bases from V and 8 bases from J, with 21 bases between. The CDR3: CASSALLGVGGGYTF. The CDR3 nucleotides read TGTGCCAGCAGCGCTCTATTGGGCGTGGGTGGGGGCTACACCTTC.

The V gene is TRBV5-4, the J gene TRBJ2-7; 9 bases map to TRBD1. The CDR3 totals 15 residues. The germline CDR1 and CDR2 sequences are SGHNT and YYREEE (reference sequence). J gave up 7 bases and V 0 bases, and 8 bases lay outside the gene matches. CDR3 coding DNA: TGTGCCAGCAGCTTGGGTGGGGGACAGGGTAGAGAGCAGTACTTC. It codes for CASSLGGGQGREQYF.